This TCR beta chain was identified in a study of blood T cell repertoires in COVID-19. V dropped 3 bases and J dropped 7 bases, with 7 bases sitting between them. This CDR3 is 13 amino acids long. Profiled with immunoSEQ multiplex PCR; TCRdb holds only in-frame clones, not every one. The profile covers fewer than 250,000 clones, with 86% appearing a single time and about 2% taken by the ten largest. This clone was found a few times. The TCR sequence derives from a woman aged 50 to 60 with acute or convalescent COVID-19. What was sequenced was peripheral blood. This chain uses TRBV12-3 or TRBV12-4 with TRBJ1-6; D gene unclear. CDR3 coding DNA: TGTGCCAGCAGTTTCCTTCTCAATTCACCCCTCCACTTT. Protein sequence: CASSFLLNSPLHF.